These 29 T cell receptor beta chains came from one sample sequenced in a study of blood T cell repertoires in COVID-19. The data were produced by immunoSEQ multiplex PCR, yet TCRdb's version contains in-frame clones alone and is incomplete. Seen here are more than 60,000 clones, nearly 90% observed once, and the top ten hold almost 5%. The material sequenced was peripheral blood. Source of these receptors: a woman between 50 and 59 years old with active COVID-19.

This clone was recorded a few times. The rearrangement links TRBV19 to TRBJ2-6, with TRBD1 matching over 10 bases. J was trimmed by 4 bases and V by 2 bases; bases with no gene match: 8. CDR3 length equals 18 residues. CDR1 LNHDA and CDR2 SQIVND come from the germline V gene (reference sequence). CDR3 residues: CASSILGTGALGANVLTF. CDR3 bases: TGTGCCAGTAGTATACTTGGGACAGGGGCCCTCGGGGCCAACGTCCTGACTTTC.

The chain uses TRBV19 and TRBJ2-7; TRBD2 might be the D (6 bases). The CDR3 contains 14 residues. In germline, CDR1 is LNHDA, CDR2 SQIVND (reference sequence). With 0 bases removed from V and 4 bases from J, the gap between germline ends came to 10 bases. The CDR3 nucleotides read TGTGCCAGTAGTATAGAAGGGAGGTCTTACGAGCAGTACTTC. Encoded protein: CASSIEGRSYEQYF.

The rearrangement uses TRBV2 and TRBJ1-1; 11 bases line up with TRBD1. The CDR3 loop spans 15 amino acids. Germline CDR1 reads SNHLY; CDR2 reads FYNNEI. The V segment lost 4 bases and the J segment 11 bases; nucleotides outside the gene matches: 12. The DNA of the CDR3 is TGTGCCAGCAGTGCCCTTAAGGGGACAGGGGGGGGTGCTTTCTTT. It specifies CASSALKGTGGGAFF.

The gene calls are TRBV4-1 and TRBJ1-1, with TRBD1 identical over 7 bases. CDR3 size: 16 residues. The ends lost 0 bases at V and 0 bases at J; junction bases unmatched: 4. CDR1 and CDR2 (germline): MGHRA, YSYEKL. CDR3 sequence: CASSQEGTVMNTEAFF. The CDR3 DNA is TGCGCCAGCAGCCAAGAGGGGACAGTCATGAACACTGAAGCTTTCTTT.

The chain couples TRBV5-1 to TRBJ2-1; TRBD1 agrees at 9 bases. V trimming: 4 bases; J trimming: 8 bases; junction bases outside the gene matches: 10. The CDR3 runs to 15 residues. Germline CDR1 and CDR2: SGHRS and YFSETQ. CDR3: CASSKDRGGRDEQFF. The CDR3, as DNA: TGCGCCAGCAGCAAGGACAGGGGAGGGCGCGATGAGCAGTTCTTC.

The chain recombines TRBV11-2 with TRBJ2-7; maybe TRBD1 (6 bases). Deletions cut 6 bases from V and 3 bases from J, with 12 bases between. The CDR3 extends over 13 amino acids. From germline, CDR1 is SGHAT and CDR2 FQNNGV. CDR3 nucleotide sequence: TGTGCCAGCAGGATACAACAGGGCTACGAGCAGTACTTC. Amino acids: CASRIQQGYEQYF. Together with reference TRBV11-2 and TRBJ2-7, the CDR3 gives the full variable domain: EAGVAQSPRYKIIEKRQSVAFWCNPISGHATLYWYQQILGQGPKLLIQFQNNGVVDDSQLPKDRFSAERLKGVDSTLKIQPAKLEDSAVYLCASRIQQGYEQYFGPGTRLTVT.

This clone was seen a handful of times. The genes are TRBV7-6 and TRBJ1-6; TRBD1 matches 8 bases. The CDR3 totals 17 residues. V dropped 2 bases and J dropped 6; count of bases not matched to a gene: 9. From germline, CDR1 is SGHVS and CDR2 FNYEAQ. CDR3: CASSLNSGGAGNSPLHF. For the CDR3, the DNA is TGTGCCAGCAGCTTAAATTCAGGGGGCGCCGGTAATTCACCCCTCCACTTT.

There are a few counts of this clone. This sequence joins TRBV9 and TRBJ2-7; 8 bases line up with TRBD2. The CDR3 extends over 15 amino acids. With V trimmed by 0 bases and J by 7 bases, 9 bases remained unmatched. Germline loops: CDR1 SGDLS, CDR2 YYNGEE. This CDR3 reads CASSVEFPLAGEQYF. CDR3 nucleotide sequence: TGTGCCAGCAGCGTAGAATTCCCTCTAGCGGGTGAGCAGTACTTC.

The chain has TRBV5-1 and TRBJ1-1; 9 bases are a match to TRBD1. CDR3 size: 17 residues. From germline, CDR1 is SGHRS and CDR2 YFSETQ. With 4 bases clipped from V and 0 bases from J, the junction kept 10 bases outside the gene matches. The CDR3 DNA follows: TGCGCCAGCAGCGTCTATGGACAGGGGCTCATGAACACTGAAGCTTTCTTT. Translating it yields CASSVYGQGLMNTEAFF.

This rearrangement joins TRBV30 to TRBJ1-4; D ambiguous. CDR3 length equals 13 residues. Germline V CDR1 and CDR2: GTSNPN, SVGIG (reference sequence). Deletions cut 2 bases from V and 5 bases from J, with 9 bases between. The CDR3 DNA follows: TGTGCCTGGAGTTGGAGGGAGAATGAAAAACTGTTTTTT. Protein: CAWSWRENEKLFF.

The V call is TRBV27, the J call TRBJ2-1; D might be TRBD2 (6 bases). Germline V CDR1 and CDR2: MNHEY, SMNVEV (reference sequence). The CDR3 runs to 16 residues. V shed 0 bases and J shed 2 bases, with 11 bases lying between them. CDR3 sequence (DNA): TGTGCCAGCAGTTTATCGGGTCTAGCGACCTACAATGAGCAGTTCTTC. This sequence encodes CASSLSGLATYNEQFF.

In its sample, this clone was seen once. The chain links TRBV5-1 to TRBJ2-5; 8 bases are a match to TRBD1. V lost 0 bases and J lost 5; bases outside the gene matches: 6. The CDR3 consists of 15 residues. Germline lookup yields CDR1 SGHRS and CDR2 YFSETQ. The CDR3 nucleotides are TGCGCCAGCAGCTTGGAAGGACAGGGCGGGGAGACCCAGTACTTC. Amino acids: CASSLEGQGGETQYF.

The rearrangement links TRBV29-1 to TRBJ1-2, with TRBD1 identical over 9 bases. The V gene end was trimmed by 2 bases and the J gene end by 4 bases; junction bases not matched to a gene: 5. Germline loops: CDR1 SQVTM, CDR2 ANQGSEA. The CDR3 is 14 residues long. The CDR3 bases are TGCAGCGTTGAAAGTACAGGGGGCCCCTATGGCTACACCTTC. Translated: CSVESTGGPYGYTF.

J is TRBJ2-1 and V is TRBV27, with a weak D call TRBD1 (6 bases). With 6 bases removed from V and 0 bases from J, the gap between germline ends came to 12 bases. CDR3 length: 15 residues. Germline lookup yields CDR1 MNHEY and CDR2 SMNVEV (reference sequence). This chain's CDR3 is CASSWGLNSYNEQFF. CDR3 in DNA: TGTGCCAGCAGCTGGGGGCTTAACTCCTACAATGAGCAGTTCTTC.

The genes are TRBV7-8 and TRBJ1-1; 11 nucleotides align to TRBD1. V gave up 5 bases and J gave up 2 bases; unmatched junction bases: 7. The CDR3 runs 16 residues. Germline V lookup: CDR1 SGHVS, CDR2 FQNEAQ. The CDR3 DNA is TGTGCCAGCAGCCTAAGGACAGGGGGCGTTAACACTGAAGCTTTCTTT. It codes for CASSLRTGGVNTEAFF.

The CDR3 bases are TGTGCCAGCAGTGAATCCCGTGCAGCCAGGGCCAATGAAAAACTGTTTTTT. It specifies CASSESRAARANEKLFF. The chain has TRBV25-1 and TRBJ1-4; D possibly corresponds to TRBD1 (5 bases). Germline CDR1 MGHDK, CDR2 SYGVNS. The CDR3 contains 17 residues. With 1 base removed from V and 5 bases from J, the gap between germline ends came to 17 bases.

V and J are TRBV19 and TRBJ2-7; tentatively, D is TRBD2 (5 bases). V was clipped by 5 bases and J by 0 bases, with 14 bases between them. The germline gives CDR1 LNHDA, CDR2 SQIVND (reference sequence). This CDR3 is built from 15 residues. CDR3 in amino acids: CASSPEVAISYEQYF. As DNA, the CDR3 is TGTGCCAGTAGTCCCGAGGTAGCGATCTCCTACGAGCAGTACTTC.

The chain links TRBV11-2 to TRBJ1-1; D is possibly TRBD1 (6 bases). The V end lost 1 base, the J end lost 6 bases, and 15 bases lay between the germline ends. The CDR3 runs to 15 residues. Looked up from germline, CDR1 is SGHAT and CDR2 is FQNNGV. CDR3 nucleotide sequence: TGTGCCAGCAGCTTAGGAGGGGGAGAAGGGGCTGAAGCTTTCTTT. It specifies CASSLGGGEGAEAFF.

The V and J genes are TRBV28 and TRBJ1-2, with 8 bases identical to TRBD1. The CDR3 covers 14 residues. Per germline, CDR1 MDHEN and CDR2 SYDVKM. J was trimmed by 8 bases and V by 5 bases; bases with no gene match: 10. CDR3 coding DNA: TGTGCCAGCAGTCCCCAGGGACAGGTCGTGGGCTACACCTTC. Residues: CASSPQGQVVGYTF.

This clone was recorded once. This chain connects TRBV9 to TRBJ2-4, with 13 bases matching TRBD2. The J segment lost 4 bases and the V segment lost 4 bases, leaving 5 bases of the junction unmatched. The CDR3 contains 16 residues. The V gene's germline CDR1 is SGDLS and CDR2 YYNGEE. The CDR3 is CASSPGTSGTKNIQYF. CDR3 nucleotides: TGTGCCAGCAGCCCGGGGACTAGCGGGACAAAAAACATTCAGTACTTC.

This clone came up a few times. The J gene is TRBJ1-5, the V gene TRBV2, with D uncertain. This CDR3 is built from 12 residues. Germline-derived CDR1 and CDR2 are SNHLY and FYNNEI. V gave up 2 bases and J gave up 3 bases, with 2 bases separating them. This chain's CDR3 is CASSEYNQPQHF. CDR3 nucleotides: TGTGCCAGCAGTGAATACAATCAGCCCCAGCATTTT.

The chain employs TRBV3-1 (or the pseudogene TRBV3-2) and TRBJ2-7; D might be TRBD2 (6 bases). CDR1 LGHDT and CDR2 YNNKEL come from the germline V gene (reference sequence). The length of the CDR3 is 14 residues. Trimming cost V 1 base and J 12 bases, with 19 bases left between them. Written as DNA, the CDR3 is TGTGCCAGCAGCCAAGGGGGGAGGCCCGGTGGGCCGTACTTC. This translates into CASSQGGRPGGPYF.

The CDR3 bases are TGTGCCAGCAGTTTTTACTTTCTGGGGGGGAACACTGAAGCTTTCTTT. Its translation: CASSFYFLGGNTEAFF. The V gene is TRBV28, the J gene TRBJ1-1; D may be TRBD1 (5 bases). Germline CDR1 is MDHEN and CDR2 is SYDVKM. V lost 3 bases to trimming and J lost 1 base, with 15 bases between them. The CDR3 runs to 16 residues.

This chain connects TRBV27 to TRBJ2-1; 8 nucleotides line up with TRBD2. CDR3 length: 14 amino acids. Germline V gene sequence: CDR1 MNHEY, CDR2 SMNVEV (reference sequence). V was pared by 7 bases and J by 2 bases, with 4 bases of the junction left unmatched. DNA of the CDR3: TGTGCCAGCACCTTAGCGGGGACCTACAATGAGCAGTTCTTC. This sequence encodes CASTLAGTYNEQFF.

Worth noting for this clone: A read error may account for a junction end that differs from germline. The V call is TRBV10-3, the J call TRBJ1-1; 7 bases fit TRBD1. The CDR3 runs to 11 residues. Germline V gene data show CDR1 as ENHRY and CDR2 as SYGVKD. DNA for the CDR3: TGTGCCACCAGTTCAGGGGGTGAAGCTTTCTTT. This codes for CATSSGGEAFF.

The chain links TRBV7-2 to TRBJ2-7, with 9 nucleotides matching TRBD1. J lost 0 bases, V lost 0 bases, and 6 bases had no gene match. Germline CDR1 SGHTA, CDR2 FQGNSA. The CDR3 is made up of 17 amino acids. The CDR3: CASSLALGQGSSYEQYF. CDR3 DNA sequence: TGTGCCAGCAGCTTAGCCCTGGGACAGGGTAGCTCCTACGAGCAGTACTTC.

The chain uses TRBV3-1 (or the pseudogene TRBV3-2) and TRBJ1-1, with a weak D call TRBD1 (5 bases). V dropped 1 base and J dropped 7 bases, with 7 bases sitting between them. Germline CDR1 reads LGHDT; CDR2 reads YNNKEL (reference sequence). The CDR3 spans 12 residues. The CDR3 bases are TGTGCCAGCAGCCAAGCGGGGGTTGAAGCTTTCTTT. Amino acids: CASSQAGVEAFF.

J is TRBJ2-1 and V is TRBV7-6, with TRBD2 identical over 11 bases. V dropped 5 bases and J dropped 10; count of bases not matched to a gene: 4. The CDR3 loop spans 13 amino acids. Per germline, CDR1 SGHVS and CDR2 FNYEAQ. CDR3 sequence reads: CASSPRTSGEQFF. Here the CDR3 DNA reads TGTGCCAGCAGCCCAAGGACTAGCGGGGAGCAGTTCTTC. Using reference TRBV7-6 and TRBJ2-1 for the parts outside the CDR3, the full variable domain is GAGVSQSPRYKVTKRGQDVALRCDPISGHVSLYWYRQALGQGPEFLTYFNYEAQQDKSGLPNDRFSAERPEGSISTLTIQRTEQRDSAMYRCASSPRTSGEQFFGPGTRLTVL.

The rearrangement uses TRBV6-6 and TRBJ1-1; D gene ambiguous. Looked up from germline, CDR1 is MNHNY and CDR2 is SVGAGI (reference sequence). V lost 7 bases and J lost 4, with 16 bases in between. The CDR3 covers 14 residues. CDR3: CASIPSILGTEAFF. DNA of the CDR3: TGTGCCAGCATCCCTTCTATTCTCGGCACTGAAGCTTTCTTT.